This T cell receptor beta chain was documented in a study of TIL therapy for anti-PD-1-resistant metastatic lung cancer. Sample time point: pre-treatment sample, taken before nivolumab and TIL therapy. This CDR3 spans 16 amino acids. The junction had 6 bases not matched to a gene; V was cut back by 2 bases and J by 4 bases. The germline CDR1 and CDR2 sequences are MNHNS and SASEGT. The immunoSEQ assay was v3. Clones were read by immunoSEQ multiplex PCR, and TCRdb kept only the in-frame ones, dropping some. Among about 19,000 clones, almost 80% were seen once, and the ten largest hold under 8%. The TCR was taken from a person between 25 and 79 years old with non-small cell lung cancer. This chain joins TRBV6-1 and TRBJ2-3, with TRBD2 identical over 10 bases. The sample was blood, taken at baseline. DNA for the CDR3: TGTGCCAGCAGTGAAATGAGCGGGGGGGCATCAGATACGCAGTATTTT. It specifies CASSEMSGGASDTQYF.